The rows below give T cell receptor beta chains drawn from one sample of a study of blood T cell repertoires in COVID-19. Only in-frame clones appear in the TCRdb table, and some are missing; sequencing was by immunoSEQ multiplex PCR. The sample holds some 200,000 clones, more than 75% seen once. Material: peripheral blood. These receptor sequences come from a woman aged 18-29 years who had recovered from COVID-19. The CDR3 runs from the conserved cysteine through the conserved F or W. D genes are given only for firm matches. Clone size is shown for a subset of rows, as once, few, many or a class of expanded clone.

v_call: TRBV27; clone_size: NA; j_call: TRBJ2-5; d_call: TRBD1; cdr3_aa: CASSFIATGTSETQYF; cdr3_nt: TGTGCCAGCAGTTTTATCGCGACAGGGACCTCTGAGACCCAGTACTTC
v_call: TRBV7-2; clone_size: NA; j_call: TRBJ2-5; d_call: TRBD2; cdr3_aa: CASSLSSAGGQETQYF; cdr3_nt: TGTGCCAGCAGCTTAAGTTCGGCGGGGGGGCAAGAGACCCAGTACTTC
v_call: TRBV12-3/TRBV12-4; clone_size: NA; j_call: TRBJ2-1; d_call: TRBD1; cdr3_aa: CASRDRNGNEQFF; cdr3_nt: TGTGCCAGCAGGGACAGGAACGGTAATGAGCAGTTCTTC
v_call: TRBV24-1; clone_size: NA; j_call: TRBJ1-2; d_call: NA; cdr3_aa: CATSDAGSYGYTF; cdr3_nt: TGTGCCACCAGTGATGCAGGATCCTATGGCTACACCTTC
v_call: TRBV9; clone_size: once; j_call: TRBJ1-1; d_call: NA; cdr3_aa: CASSVGGGQTEAFF; cdr3_nt: TGTGCCAGCAGCGTAGGGGGCGGTCAGACTGAAGCTTTCTTT
v_call: TRBV19; clone_size: NA; j_call: TRBJ2-1; d_call: NA; cdr3_aa: CASSIGQGPGNEQFF; cdr3_nt: TGTGCCAGTAGTATAGGGCAGGGCCCGGGCAATGAGCAGTTCTTC
v_call: TRBV9; clone_size: NA; j_call: TRBJ1-4; d_call: TRBD1; cdr3_aa: CASSRQGSNEKLFF; cdr3_nt: TGTGCCAGCAGCAGACAGGGTTCTAATGAAAAACTGTTTTTT
v_call: TRBV24-1; clone_size: NA; j_call: TRBJ2-3; d_call: NA; cdr3_aa: CATSDRSKDTQYF; cdr3_nt: TGTGCCACCAGTGACCGTAGCAAAGATACGCAGTATTTT
v_call: TRBV12-3/TRBV12-4; clone_size: NA; j_call: TRBJ2-3; d_call: NA; cdr3_aa: CASSRGATDTQYF; cdr3_nt: TGTGCCAGCAGCCGGGGGGCCACAGATACGCAGTATTTT
v_call: TRBV7-2; clone_size: once; j_call: TRBJ1-5; d_call: NA; cdr3_aa: CASSSVRGGDSNQPQHF; cdr3_nt: TGTGCCAGCAGCTCCGTCCGAGGCGGAGATAGCAATCAGCCCCAGCATTTT
v_call: TRBV5-4; clone_size: NA; j_call: TRBJ1-2; d_call: TRBD1; cdr3_aa: CASKYGQGDYGYTF; cdr3_nt: TGTGCCAGCAAATACGGACAGGGCGACTATGGCTACACCTTC
v_call: TRBV6-2/TRBV6-3; clone_size: NA; j_call: TRBJ2-3; d_call: NA; cdr3_aa: CASSYSTGRDTQYF; cdr3_nt: TGTGCCAGCAGTTACTCAACAGGTCGGGATACGCAGTATTTT
v_call: TRBV2; clone_size: NA; j_call: TRBJ2-1; d_call: NA; cdr3_aa: CASIRGAGGYNEQFF; cdr3_nt: TGTGCCAGCATCAGGGGGGCAGGGGGCTACAATGAGCAGTTCTTC
v_call: TRBV27; clone_size: NA; j_call: TRBJ1-2; d_call: NA; cdr3_aa: CASSSGYGYTF; cdr3_nt: TGTGCCAGCAGTTCGGGCTATGGCTACACCTTC
v_call: TRBV2; clone_size: few; j_call: TRBJ2-7; d_call: NA; cdr3_aa: CASTRSNEQYF; cdr3_nt: TGTGCCAGCACTCGGAGCAACGAGCAGTACTTC
v_call: TRBV7-2; clone_size: once; j_call: TRBJ2-5; d_call: TRBD2; cdr3_aa: CASSSQTSGGETQYF; cdr3_nt: TGTGCCAGCAGCTCCCAGACTAGCGGGGGAGAGACCCAGTACTTC
v_call: TRBV23-1; clone_size: NA; j_call: TRBJ1-1; d_call: NA; cdr3_aa: CASKANQGYEAFF; cdr3_nt: TGCGCCAGCAAGGCGAATCAGGGTTATGAAGCTTTCTTT
v_call: TRBV2; clone_size: NA; j_call: TRBJ2-1; d_call: NA; cdr3_aa: CASSRRVSNEQFF; cdr3_nt: TGTGCCAGCAGCCGACGGGTCTCCAATGAGCAGTTCTTC
v_call: TRBV6-1; clone_size: NA; j_call: TRBJ2-5; d_call: NA; cdr3_aa: CASSEMWVRVETQYF; cdr3_nt: TGTGCCAGCAGTGAAATGTGGGTGAGGGTCGAGACCCAGTACTTC
v_call: TRBV10-3; clone_size: NA; j_call: TRBJ2-7; d_call: NA; cdr3_aa: CATRPHGEAAYEQYF; cdr3_nt: TGTGCCACCAGGCCCCACGGGGAGGCCGCCTACGAGCAGTACTTC
v_call: TRBV9; clone_size: NA; j_call: TRBJ1-6; d_call: TRBD1; cdr3_aa: CASSVAPQGDSPLHF; cdr3_nt: TGTGCCAGCAGCGTAGCCCCACAGGGGGATTCACCCCTCCACTTT
v_call: TRBV20-1; clone_size: NA; j_call: TRBJ2-1; d_call: NA; cdr3_aa: CSASRSGRTYNEQFF; cdr3_nt: TGCAGTGCTAGTCGTAGCGGACGAACCTACAATGAGCAGTTCTTC
v_call: TRBV6-5; clone_size: few; j_call: TRBJ1-1; d_call: TRBD1; cdr3_aa: CASRSTGGVTEAFF; cdr3_nt: TGTGCCAGCAGATCCACAGGGGGCGTCACTGAAGCTTTCTTT
v_call: TRBV9; clone_size: NA; j_call: TRBJ1-3; d_call: TRBD1; cdr3_aa: CASSTGVGNTIYF; cdr3_nt: TGTGCCAGCAGCACAGGGGTCGGAAACACCATATATTTT
v_call: TRBV7-3; clone_size: NA; j_call: TRBJ1-5; d_call: NA; cdr3_aa: CASSLTGGNQPQHF; cdr3_nt: TGTGCCAGCAGCTTAACCGGGGGCAATCAGCCCCAGCATTTT
v_call: TRBV24-1; clone_size: NA; j_call: TRBJ2-3; d_call: NA; cdr3_aa: CATSDPGDSPVNTQYF; cdr3_nt: TGTGCCACCAGTGATCCCGGTGACTCTCCTGTGAATACGCAGTATTTT
v_call: TRBV27; clone_size: NA; j_call: TRBJ2-3; d_call: TRBD2; cdr3_aa: CASRTPASGRGDTQYF; cdr3_nt: TGTGCCAGCAGAACCCCGGCTAGCGGTAGAGGGGATACGCAGTATTTT
v_call: TRBV6-6; clone_size: NA; j_call: TRBJ2-3; d_call: TRBD1; cdr3_aa: CASSYSGTGPADTQYF; cdr3_nt: TGTGCCAGCAGTTACTCGGGGACAGGGCCCGCAGATACGCAGTATTTT
v_call: TRBV3-1/TRBV3-2; clone_size: NA; j_call: TRBJ1-1; d_call: NA; cdr3_aa: CASSQVGGNNEAFF; cdr3_nt: TGTGCCAGCAGCCAAGTCGGGGGGAACAATGAAGCTTTCTTT
v_call: TRBV6-6; clone_size: NA; j_call: TRBJ2-2; d_call: TRBD2; cdr3_aa: CASHVGLAGTGELFF; cdr3_nt: TGTGCCAGTCACGTGGGACTAGCGGGAACCGGGGAGCTGTTTTTT
v_call: TRBV6-4; clone_size: once; j_call: TRBJ2-3; d_call: TRBD1; cdr3_aa: CASSERTGATDTQYF; cdr3_nt: TGTGCCAGCAGTGAGCGGACAGGGGCCACAGATACGCAGTATTTT
v_call: TRBV2; clone_size: NA; j_call: TRBJ1-6; d_call: NA; cdr3_aa: CASSSTGKNSPLHF; cdr3_nt: TGTGCCAGCAGTTCGACAGGAAAAAATTCACCCCTCCACTTT
v_call: TRBV18; clone_size: NA; j_call: TRBJ1-1; d_call: NA; cdr3_aa: CASSLGEGTEAFF; cdr3_nt: TGTGCCAGCTCATTAGGGGAGGGCACTGAAGCTTTCTTT
v_call: TRBV10-3; clone_size: many; j_call: TRBJ2-3; d_call: NA; cdr3_aa: CATLQGGTDTQYF; cdr3_nt: TGTGCCACCCTACAAGGGGGTACAGATACGCAGTATTTT
v_call: TRBV15; clone_size: NA; j_call: TRBJ2-5; d_call: NA; cdr3_aa: CATSRDRRNQETQYF; cdr3_nt: TGTGCCACCAGCAGAGATAGGCGGAATCAAGAGACCCAGTACTTC
v_call: TRBV28; clone_size: NA; j_call: TRBJ1-5; d_call: NA; cdr3_aa: CASSSGHTNQPQHF; cdr3_nt: TGTGCCAGCAGTTCCGGACATACGAATCAGCCCCAGCATTTT
v_call: TRBV2; clone_size: NA; j_call: TRBJ1-5; d_call: NA; cdr3_aa: CASSVTGRGNQPQHF; cdr3_nt: TGTGCCAGCAGTGTTACAGGAAGGGGCAATCAGCCCCAGCATTTT
v_call: TRBV7-2; clone_size: once; j_call: TRBJ2-3; d_call: TRBD2; cdr3_aa: CASRNSGGYDTQYF; cdr3_nt: TGTGCCAGCAGGAACAGCGGGGGTTATGATACGCAGTATTTT
v_call: TRBV4-3; clone_size: NA; j_call: TRBJ2-7; d_call: NA; cdr3_aa: CASSQGAGDVNEQYF; cdr3_nt: TGCGCCAGCAGCCAAGGGGCAGGGGACGTGAACGAGCAGTACTTC
v_call: TRBV27; clone_size: NA; j_call: TRBJ1-6; d_call: NA; cdr3_aa: CASSFGDTYNSPLHF; cdr3_nt: TGTGCCAGCAGTTTTGGGGACACCTATAATTCACCCCTCCACTTT
v_call: TRBV7-2; clone_size: NA; j_call: TRBJ1-2; d_call: NA; cdr3_aa: CASSLNYGYTF; cdr3_nt: TGTGCCAGCAGCCTAAACTATGGCTACACCTTC
v_call: TRBV19; clone_size: NA; j_call: TRBJ2-7; d_call: TRBD1; cdr3_aa: CASSARDRREQYF; cdr3_nt: TGTGCCAGTAGTGCCCGGGACAGGAGGGAGCAGTACTTC
v_call: TRBV4-3; clone_size: NA; j_call: TRBJ2-1; d_call: NA; cdr3_aa: CASSQERGGWEQFF; cdr3_nt: TGCGCCAGCAGCCAAGAACGGGGAGGTTGGGAGCAGTTCTTC
v_call: TRBV27; clone_size: NA; j_call: TRBJ1-1; d_call: NA; cdr3_aa: CASSYTRQRLEAFF; cdr3_nt: TGTGCCAGCAGTTACACCCGCCAGCGCCTAGAAGCTTTCTTT
v_call: TRBV4-3; clone_size: few; j_call: TRBJ2-7; d_call: TRBD2; cdr3_aa: CASSQVGTRAHEQYF; cdr3_nt: TGCGCCAGCAGCCAAGTTGGGACTAGAGCCCACGAGCAGTACTTC
v_call: TRBV18; clone_size: NA; j_call: TRBJ1-2; d_call: NA; cdr3_aa: CASSPGGWGYTF; cdr3_nt: TGTGCCAGCTCACCCGGAGGTTGGGGCTACACCTTC
v_call: TRBV9; clone_size: NA; j_call: TRBJ2-3; d_call: TRBD1; cdr3_aa: CASSPGQYGTDTQYF; cdr3_nt: TGTGCCAGCAGCCCGGGACAGTACGGGACAGATACGCAGTATTTT
v_call: TRBV19; clone_size: NA; j_call: TRBJ2-1; d_call: TRBD1; cdr3_aa: CASSLRDSVDEQFF; cdr3_nt: TGTGCCAGTAGCCTCCGGGACAGTGTGGATGAGCAGTTCTTC
v_call: TRBV6-4; clone_size: once; j_call: TRBJ2-7; d_call: NA; cdr3_aa: CASSDGTEYPYEQYF; cdr3_nt: TGTGCCAGCAGTGACGGGACTGAATATCCCTACGAGCAGTACTTC
v_call: TRBV6-4; clone_size: NA; j_call: TRBJ2-2; d_call: TRBD2; cdr3_aa: CASSDEGLGPPGELFF; cdr3_nt: TGTGCCAGCAGTGACGAGGGACTAGGTCCCCCGGGGGAGCTGTTTTTT
v_call: TRBV4-3; clone_size: NA; j_call: TRBJ2-7; d_call: NA; cdr3_aa: CASSPAGGKTYEQYF; cdr3_nt: TGCGCCAGCAGCCCCGCAGGGGGGAAGACTTACGAGCAGTACTTC
v_call: TRBV12-3/TRBV12-4; clone_size: once; j_call: TRBJ2-1; d_call: NA; cdr3_aa: CASILRGEQEQFF; cdr3_nt: TGTGCCAGCATTCTGCGGGGTGAGCAAGAGCAGTTCTTC